This T cell receptor beta chain was sequenced in a study of human T cells and chemical hapten exposure. Germline V CDR1 and CDR2: LNHDA, SQIVND (reference sequence). V shed 6 bases and J shed 1 base, with 13 bases lying between them. The CDR3 is made up of 15 amino acids. Unique molecular identifiers were linked by the library to individual cDNA molecules. TCRdb fed the RACE reads into MiXCR, producing one record per CDR3 protein. The profile shows over 85,000 distinct CDR3 sequences, roughly a tenth of them singletons. This clonotype was counted ten times or more. The time point: patch test 2, 6 weeks after DPC sensitization. Treatment: therapeutic diphenylcyclopropenone sensitization with weekly scalp DPC.

The chain couples TRBV19 to TRBJ1-5, with D possibly TRBD1 on 6 matching bases. This sequence was found in a woman in her thirties or forties with alopecia areata. Some clones in this sample may be carry-over from other donors' samples. The source was whole blood, collected in connection with sensitization to the hapten diphenylcyclopropenone (DPC). DNA for the CDR3: TGTGCCAGTAGCATGGACAGCCCAAGCAATCAGCCCCAGCATTTT. Its protein is CASSMDSPSNQPQHF.